Listed below are T cell receptor beta chains from one sample, sequenced in a study of cytomegalovirus exposure and HLA in healthy donors. Libraries were prepared by immunoSEQ multiplex PCR; TCRdb keeps only in-frame clonotypes and omits some of them. The data show 110,000 to 150,000 clones, around 80% seen once. Sequencing was carried out using PBMCs. These receptors came from a boy aged 2-15 years in good health and CMV-seronegative. CDR3s include the opening cysteine and the closing phenylalanine or tryptophan. The order of the fields is clone size, CDR3 length, J gene, V gene, D gene, CDR3 protein, CDR3 DNA. A D gene is named only where the DNA matches it firmly. Clone sizes are given selectively: once, few, many, or a class where the clone is expanded.

abundance: NA
len: 18
j_gene: TRBJ1-2
v_gene: TRBV5-1
d_gene: TRBD1
CDR3aa: CASSLGPRGQGLNYGYTF
CDR3nt: TGCGCCAGCAGCTTGGGCCCTAGAGGACAGGGTTTAAACTATGGCTACACCTTC

abundance: NA
len: 13
j_gene: TRBJ2-2
v_gene: TRBV19
d_gene: NA
CDR3aa: CASNTASTGELFF
CDR3nt: TGTGCCAGCAATACAGCCTCCACCGGGGAGCTGTTTTTT

abundance: NA
len: 19
j_gene: TRBJ1-2
v_gene: TRBV19
d_gene: NA
CDR3aa: CASLPGRWGELNPHYGYTF
CDR3nt: TGTGCCAGTCTCCCCGGTCGGTGGGGAGAGCTGAACCCACACTATGGCTACACCTTC

abundance: NA
len: 16
j_gene: TRBJ2-5
v_gene: TRBV9
d_gene: NA
CDR3aa: CASSADSGTSQETQYF
CDR3nt: TGTGCCAGCAGCGCCGATTCCGGGACAAGCCAAGAGACCCAGTACTTC

abundance: NA
len: 16
j_gene: TRBJ1-5
v_gene: TRBV28
d_gene: NA
CDR3aa: CASSLSSQRVNQPQHF
CDR3nt: TGTGCCAGCAGTTTATCGTCACAACGGGTCAATCAGCCCCAGCATTTT

abundance: NA
len: 16
j_gene: TRBJ1-1
v_gene: TRBV18
d_gene: NA
CDR3aa: CASSPSGGSGNTEAFF
CDR3nt: TGTGCCAGCTCACCAAGCGGGGGCTCGGGGAACACTGAAGCTTTCTTT

abundance: NA
len: 14
j_gene: TRBJ2-3
v_gene: TRBV2
d_gene: NA
CDR3aa: CASITQRRTDTQYF
CDR3nt: TGTGCCAGCATCACACAGAGGAGGACAGATACGCAGTATTTT

abundance: NA
len: 11
j_gene: TRBJ2-7
v_gene: TRBV29-1
d_gene: TRBD1
CDR3aa: CSVRTGGEQYF
CDR3nt: TGCAGCGTCCGCACAGGGGGCGAGCAGTACTTC

abundance: NA
len: 15
j_gene: TRBJ1-6
v_gene: TRBV12-5
d_gene: TRBD1
CDR3aa: CASGSKTGAGSPLHF
CDR3nt: TGTGCTAGTGGATCCAAGACAGGGGCCGGTTCACCCCTCCACTTT

abundance: NA
len: 17
j_gene: TRBJ2-3
v_gene: TRBV29-1
d_gene: TRBD1
CDR3aa: CSAGQGAQRISTDTQYF
CDR3nt: TGCAGCGCGGGACAGGGGGCGCAAAGAATTAGCACAGATACGCAGTATTTT

abundance: NA
len: 13
j_gene: TRBJ1-1
v_gene: TRBV5-1
d_gene: NA
CDR3aa: CASSYRINTEAFF
CDR3nt: TGCGCCAGCAGCTACAGGATAAACACTGAAGCTTTCTTT

abundance: NA
len: 14
j_gene: TRBJ1-1
v_gene: TRBV6-1
d_gene: NA
CDR3aa: CASSEDIMNTEAFF
CDR3nt: TGTGCCAGCAGTGAAGACATCATGAACACTGAAGCTTTCTTT

abundance: once
len: 14
j_gene: TRBJ1-2
v_gene: TRBV21-1
d_gene: NA
CDR3aa: CASSKGLGVKGYTF
CDR3nt: TGTGCCAGCAGCAAAGGTCTCGGGGTGAAGGGCTACACCTTC

abundance: NA
len: 11
j_gene: TRBJ2-5
v_gene: TRBV2
d_gene: NA
CDR3aa: CASSVLETQYF
CDR3nt: TGTGCCAGCAGTGTATTGGAGACCCAGTACTTC

abundance: NA
len: 15
j_gene: TRBJ1-4
v_gene: TRBV11-2
d_gene: NA
CDR3aa: CASSSAGAWGGKLFF
CDR3nt: TGTGCCAGCAGCTCGGCAGGGGCCTGGGGCGGAAAACTGTTTTTT

abundance: NA
len: 15
j_gene: TRBJ1-1
v_gene: TRBV7-2
d_gene: NA
CDR3aa: CASSLEPSLGTEAFF
CDR3nt: TGTGCCAGCAGCTTAGAACCCTCACTCGGGACTGAAGCTTTCTTT

abundance: NA
len: 14
j_gene: TRBJ2-1
v_gene: TRBV4-1
d_gene: NA
CDR3aa: CASSQESPYNEQFF
CDR3nt: TGCGCCAGCAGCCAAGAGAGCCCATACAATGAGCAGTTCTTC

abundance: once
len: 13
j_gene: TRBJ2-7
v_gene: TRBV29-1
d_gene: TRBD1
CDR3aa: CSVVQGEVYEQYF
CDR3nt: TGCAGCGTTGTACAGGGGGAAGTATACGAGCAGTACTTC

abundance: NA
len: 16
j_gene: TRBJ2-4
v_gene: TRBV11-2
d_gene: TRBD1
CDR3aa: CASSSWDRVAKNIQYF
CDR3nt: TGTGCCAGCAGCTCGTGGGACAGGGTCGCCAAAAACATTCAGTACTTC

abundance: once
len: 13
j_gene: TRBJ2-5
v_gene: TRBV6-5
d_gene: TRBD1
CDR3aa: CASTGTGLETQYF
CDR3nt: TGTGCCAGCACGGGGACAGGGCTGGAGACCCAGTACTTC

abundance: NA
len: 13
j_gene: TRBJ2-1
v_gene: TRBV5-1
d_gene: NA
CDR3aa: CASSLRPADEQFF
CDR3nt: TGCGCCAGCAGCTTGAGGCCGGCGGATGAGCAGTTCTTC

abundance: NA
len: 16
j_gene: TRBJ2-1
v_gene: TRBV7-2
d_gene: TRBD2
CDR3aa: CASSLVGVAGNNEQFF
CDR3nt: TGTGCCAGCAGCTTAGTAGGGGTAGCGGGCAACAATGAGCAGTTCTTC

abundance: NA
len: 15
j_gene: TRBJ2-5
v_gene: TRBV5-6
d_gene: TRBD1
CDR3aa: CASSPTGGLLETQYF
CDR3nt: TGTGCCAGCAGCCCGACAGGGGGCCTGCTTGAGACCCAGTACTTC

abundance: NA
len: 13
j_gene: TRBJ1-1
v_gene: TRBV12-5
d_gene: TRBD1
CDR3aa: CASGLQGVTEAFF
CDR3nt: TGTGCTAGTGGATTACAGGGGGTCACTGAAGCTTTCTTT

abundance: NA
len: 17
j_gene: TRBJ2-7
v_gene: TRBV5-1
d_gene: TRBD1
CDR3aa: CASSLEGGGTGDDEQYF
CDR3nt: TGCGCCAGCAGCTTGGAGGGGGGCGGGACAGGGGACGACGAGCAGTACTTC

abundance: NA
len: 15
j_gene: TRBJ2-7
v_gene: TRBV27
d_gene: NA
CDR3aa: CASSLFERSSYEQYF
CDR3nt: TGTGCCAGCAGTTTATTCGAGCGGTCCTCCTACGAGCAGTACTTC

abundance: NA
len: 15
j_gene: TRBJ1-3
v_gene: TRBV19
d_gene: NA
CDR3aa: CASSRDGVAGNTIYF
CDR3nt: TGTGCCAGTAGTCGCGACGGGGTCGCTGGAAACACCATATATTTT

abundance: NA
len: 13
j_gene: TRBJ1-5
v_gene: TRBV27
d_gene: NA
CDR3aa: CASSLSGNQPQHF
CDR3nt: TGTGCCAGCAGTTTATCCGGCAATCAGCCCCAGCATTTT

abundance: NA
len: 15
j_gene: TRBJ2-5
v_gene: TRBV28
d_gene: TRBD2
CDR3aa: CASSPWAGVQETQYF
CDR3nt: TGTGCCAGCAGCCCCTGGGCGGGAGTCCAAGAGACCCAGTACTTC

abundance: few
len: 13
j_gene: TRBJ1-4
v_gene: TRBV5-1
d_gene: NA
CDR3aa: CASSLSGYEKLFF
CDR3nt: TGCGCCAGCAGCTTATCGGGATATGAAAAACTGTTTTTT

abundance: NA
len: 14
j_gene: TRBJ2-1
v_gene: TRBV18
d_gene: NA
CDR3aa: CASSLAQGLGEQFF
CDR3nt: TGTGCCAGCTCACTTGCGCAGGGGTTGGGTGAGCAGTTCTTC

abundance: once
len: 18
j_gene: TRBJ1-2
v_gene: TRBV5-1
d_gene: NA
CDR3aa: CASSLDYRGDGYGYGYTF
CDR3nt: TGCGCCAGCAGCTTGGATTACCGGGGGGACGGGTATGGCTATGGCTACACCTTC

abundance: NA
len: 15
j_gene: TRBJ2-5
v_gene: TRBV7-3
d_gene: TRBD2
CDR3aa: CASSLGLAGGETQYF
CDR3nt: TGTGCCAGCAGCTTAGGTCTAGCGGGAGGAGAGACCCAGTACTTC

abundance: NA
len: 11
j_gene: TRBJ1-1
v_gene: TRBV20-1
d_gene: NA
CDR3aa: CSARDAIEAFF
CDR3nt: TGCAGCGCTAGAGACGCGATTGAAGCTTTCTTT

abundance: NA
len: 19
j_gene: TRBJ2-6
v_gene: TRBV4-3
d_gene: NA
CDR3aa: CASSQAIGQGGTGANVLTF
CDR3nt: TGCGCCAGCAGCCAAGCTATTGGGCAGGGAGGCACTGGGGCCAACGTCCTGACTTTC

abundance: few
len: 16
j_gene: TRBJ2-1
v_gene: TRBV6-5
d_gene: NA
CDR3aa: CASSLLATFSYNEQFF
CDR3nt: TGTGCCAGCAGTTTACTCGCAACGTTCTCCTACAATGAGCAGTTCTTC

abundance: few
len: 16
j_gene: TRBJ2-3
v_gene: TRBV6-1
d_gene: TRBD2
CDR3aa: CASSERRREDSDTQYF
CDR3nt: TGTGCCAGCAGTGAAAGAAGGCGGGAGGACTCAGATACGCAGTATTTT

abundance: NA
len: 13
j_gene: TRBJ2-3
v_gene: TRBV21-1
d_gene: NA
CDR3aa: CASPDSRTDTQYF
CDR3nt: TGTGCCAGCCCGGACAGCCGCACAGATACGCAGTATTTT

abundance: NA
len: 12
j_gene: TRBJ1-4
v_gene: TRBV19
d_gene: NA
CDR3aa: CATNGTGPVLFF
CDR3nt: TGTGCCACCAATGGAACAGGGCCGGTTCTGTTTTTT

abundance: NA
len: 15
j_gene: TRBJ2-1
v_gene: TRBV6-4
d_gene: TRBD2
CDR3aa: CASSDGAGDWNEQFF
CDR3nt: TGTGCCAGCAGTGACGGGGCGGGAGACTGGAATGAGCAGTTCTTC

abundance: NA
len: 16
j_gene: TRBJ2-7
v_gene: TRBV27
d_gene: TRBD2
CDR3aa: CASSPSTGGISYEQYF
CDR3nt: TGTGCCAGCAGTCCATCCACGGGGGGGATATCCTACGAGCAGTACTTC

abundance: NA
len: 17
j_gene: TRBJ1-5
v_gene: TRBV12-5
d_gene: TRBD1
CDR3aa: CASGLVSGQGGNQPQHF
CDR3nt: TGTGCTAGTGGTTTGGTCTCGGGACAGGGAGGCAATCAGCCCCAGCATTTT

abundance: NA
len: 15
j_gene: TRBJ2-1
v_gene: TRBV7-3
d_gene: TRBD2
CDR3aa: CASSIRLAGLNEQFF
CDR3nt: TGTGCCAGCAGCATAAGACTAGCGGGACTGAATGAGCAGTTCTTC

abundance: NA
len: 13
j_gene: TRBJ1-2
v_gene: TRBV6-4
d_gene: NA
CDR3aa: CASSSDGQYGYTF
CDR3nt: TGTGCCAGCAGTTCCGACGGACAATATGGCTACACCTTC

abundance: few
len: 13
j_gene: TRBJ2-3
v_gene: TRBV13
d_gene: NA
CDR3aa: CASSELIVEAQYF
CDR3nt: TGTGCCAGCAGCGAGTTGATAGTCGAGGCGCAGTATTTT

abundance: few
len: 17
j_gene: TRBJ1-1
v_gene: TRBV7-8
d_gene: TRBD1
CDR3aa: CASSLADRGPMNTEAFF
CDR3nt: TGTGCCAGCAGCTTAGCCGACAGGGGACCTATGAACACTGAAGCTTTCTTT

abundance: NA
len: 14
j_gene: TRBJ2-7
v_gene: TRBV7-8
d_gene: TRBD2
CDR3aa: CASSHAGGRYEQYF
CDR3nt: TGTGCCAGCAGCCATGCTGGCGGGAGATACGAGCAGTACTTC

abundance: NA
len: 14
j_gene: TRBJ1-1
v_gene: TRBV7-9
d_gene: TRBD1
CDR3aa: CSSSLGTGGTEAFF
CDR3nt: TGTTCCAGCAGCTTAGGGACAGGGGGCACTGAAGCTTTCTTT